This is a list of T cell receptor beta chains from one sample in a study of T cell repertoires in cytomegalovirus infection. TCRdb reanalysed the reads using MiXCR and keeps one entry per CDR3 protein. The sample lists around 740,000 distinct CDR3 sequences, roughly a third occurring once. Sequenced material: PBMCs. The receptors shown here come from a human donor in good health (CMV status not recorded). Some clones in this sample may be carry-over from other donors' samples. The conserved cysteine and the conserved F or W are not part of the CDR3 here. The order of the fields is V gene, J gene, D gene, CDR3 protein. The D gene is left open where the match is weak.

>TRBV2|TRBJ1-4|-
ASSAVSVNEKLF
>TRBV24-1|TRBJ2-3|TRBD2
ATSEWLAGRDTQY
>TRBV20-1|TRBJ2-1|-
SAPQVSSYNEQF
>TRBV10-3|TRBJ2-3|-
AARGLKADTQY
>TRBV7-9|TRBJ2-3|TRBD2
ASSLPPRGGSIDTQY
>TRBV7-8|TRBJ2-7|-
ASSLARQLAPYEQY
>TRBV19|TRBJ2-3|-
ASSITGLRGDTQY
>TRBV15|TRBJ2-7|-
ATSRDGAYEQY
>TRBV7-9|TRBJ1-4|-
ASSFARPSTNEKLF
>TRBV7-2|TRBJ2-2|-
ASSLVTDYLRTGELF
>TRBV20-1|TRBJ2-4|-
SASKDRENIQY
>TRBV28|TRBJ2-4|TRBD2
ASSRGGEVKNIQY
>TRBV6-1|TRBJ2-7|TRBD2
ASSEERPSGRAGPLSFYEQY
>TRBV7-9|TRBJ1-1|TRBD1
ASSLATGTGATEAF
>TRBV12-3/TRBV12-4|TRBJ2-1|-
ASSLVAAEQF
>TRBV5-6|TRBJ2-1|-
ASTFWGNEQF
>TRBV14|TRBJ1-2|-
ASSTRTGLGYGYT
>TRBV24-1|TRBJ2-3|TRBD2
ATSDVTSGGGTDTQY
>TRBV10-3|TRBJ1-5|TRBD1
AIRQGKDQPQH
>TRBV28|TRBJ2-7|-
ASSKEPGPLQY
>TRBV28|TRBJ1-2|TRBD1
ASSSPSGQGAREGYT
>TRBV5-5|TRBJ2-1|TRBD2
ASSRAGTSGGTYNEQF
>TRBV5-4|TRBJ2-2|-
ASSLRAANTGELF
>TRBV29-1|TRBJ1-1|-
SVEGEKGTEAF
>TRBV7-7|TRBJ2-3|TRBD2
ASSLADGLAGDGGGSTDTQY
>TRBV29-1|TRBJ1-2|-
SDREHGYT
>TRBV29-1|TRBJ2-5|-
SGRENQETQY